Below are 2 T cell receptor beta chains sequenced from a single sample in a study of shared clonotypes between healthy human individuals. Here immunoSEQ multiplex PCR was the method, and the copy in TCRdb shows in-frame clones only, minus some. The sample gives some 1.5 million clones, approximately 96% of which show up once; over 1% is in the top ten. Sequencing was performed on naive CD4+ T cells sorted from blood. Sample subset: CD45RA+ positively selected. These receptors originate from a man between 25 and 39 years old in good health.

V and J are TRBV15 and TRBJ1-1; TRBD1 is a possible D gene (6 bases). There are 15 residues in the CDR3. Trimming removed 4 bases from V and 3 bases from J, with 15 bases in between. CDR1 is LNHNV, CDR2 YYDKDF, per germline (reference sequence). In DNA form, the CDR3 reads TGTGCCACCAGCAAACCCCAGACAGGTTACACTGAAGCTTTCTTT. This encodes CATSKPQTGYTEAFF.

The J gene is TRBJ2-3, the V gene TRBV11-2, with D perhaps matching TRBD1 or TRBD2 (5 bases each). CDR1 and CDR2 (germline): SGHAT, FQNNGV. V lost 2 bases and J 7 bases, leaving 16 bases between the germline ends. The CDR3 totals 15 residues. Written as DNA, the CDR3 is TGTGCCAGCAGCTTAATCCGGGACCCACTACATACGCAGTATTTT. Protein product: CASSLIRDPLHTQYF. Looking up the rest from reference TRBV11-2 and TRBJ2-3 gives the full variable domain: EAGVAQSPRYKIIEKRQSVAFWCNPISGHATLYWYQQILGQGPKLLIQFQNNGVVDDSQLPKDRFSAERLKGVDSTLKIQPAKLEDSAVYLCASSLIRDPLHTQYFGPGTRLTVL.